This T cell receptor (beta chain) was identified in a study of cytomegalovirus exposure and HLA in healthy donors. The CDR3 spans 14 residues. Trimming shortened V by 3 bases and J by 2 bases, and 7 bases separated the two germline ends. Per germline, CDR1 LNHDA and CDR2 SQIVND (reference sequence). Primers for the PCR totalled 60 Vbeta and 13 Jbeta. Only in-frame clones appear in the TCRdb table, and some are missing; sequencing was by immunoSEQ multiplex PCR. Of approximately 140,000 clones in the sample, just under 85% are singletons; the top ten hold around 4.5%. The sequenced sample was PBMCs. The chain links TRBV19 to TRBJ2-2; D possibly corresponds to TRBD1 (5 bases). The sequence was collected from a man aged 40-55 years in good health and CMV-seropositive. The CDR3 is CASSITGNTGELFF. CDR3 DNA sequence: TGTGCCAGTAGTATTACAGGAAACACCGGGGAGCTGTTTTTT.